Detailed here is one T cell receptor (beta chain). Its antigen specificity is not known. No much larger clone exists at a distance of one base, and base qualities are not known. The cohort comprised some 700 healthy bone marrow donors. Cohort members were all nominally healthy when sampled, although unrecorded immune exposures were likely present. The donor tested CMV seropositive, placing the donor among the approximately 290 seropositive members of the cohort. Each donor provided a peripheral blood sample, and peripheral blood mononuclear cells were used for TCR beta sequencing. Genomic DNA was extracted from the blood cell samples with the Qiagen DNeasy Blood Extraction Kit. Receptor libraries were prepared by the immunoSEQ multiplex PCR assay. The multiplex PCR relied on a mix of 60 forward primers for TCR Vbeta segments and 13 reverse primers for TCR Jbeta segments. The CDR3 region of rearranged TCR beta genes was amplified from genomic DNA by a multiplex PCR assay. The Illumina HiSeq System was used to sequence the amplified TCR beta libraries as 87-base-pair reads. On the study's bioinformatics: In a later analysis, roughly 80 million unique TCR beta chains were counted across the roughly 670 repertoires, and roughly 11 million of these chains were shared by at least two donors. A nearest-neighbor algorithm error-corrected the raw reads and collapsed the reads into unique sequences, merging closely related sequences to remove PCR and sequencing errors. To assign V, D and J gene segments, CDR3 sequences were aligned to IMGT reference sequences. For a sequence to be retained, a match of at least six nucleotides to both a V gene segment and a J gene segment was required. A rearrangement counted as productive if the CDR3 had no stop codons and remained in frame with V and J, and every other rearrangement counted as non-productive. Following IMGT convention, CDR3 was defined as the stretch from the second conserved V-encoded cysteine to the conserved J-encoded phenylalanine. In an earlier analysis of 587 of the donors, sequences lacking an unambiguous match to a single V gene segment were excluded. In an earlier analysis of 587 of the donors, V segments were called functional above 56.7% productive rearrangements and were called segregating when the between-donor standard deviation exceeded 5%. To diagnose cytomegalovirus status from the catalog of TCR beta chain sequences, a statistical classification framework was built. In a later analysis, TCR nucleotide sequences were compared against IMGT/GENE-DB human TR gene sequences so that V and J genes could be assigned. Using the TCRdist pipeline, a later analysis assigned CDR3 sequences along with most-parsimonious VDJ recombination scenarios. In a later analysis, each TCR beta chain was defined by its CDR3 amino acid sequence together with its V-gene family, and reads without a unique V-gene family were excluded. To address suspected cross-contamination and a sequencing artifact, a later analysis removed a few hundred highly shared, low-generation-probability nucleotide sequences. A later analysis calculated a clonal expansion index for each public chain from normalized within-repertoire ranks of inferred template counts. Generation probabilities in a later analysis came from a VDJ recombination model fitted to out-of-frame rearrangements, and those results were checked against IGoR. In a later analysis, hypergeometric tests were used to score TCR-TCR, TCR-HLA and TCR-CMV co-occurrence, with a repertoire-size bias correction applied to TCR pairs. False discovery rates were estimated in a later analysis by permuting HLA or CMV assignments 20 times. In a later analysis, co-occurring TCRs were grouped using DBSCAN, and TCRdist sequence similarity was added for clustering within HLA-allele-positive subsets. Repertoires with fewer than 30,000 or more than 120,000 public chains were left out of co-occurrence clustering, as were four to six repertoires with anomalous nucleotide sharing. As stored in TCRdb, this immuneACCESS dataset retains in-frame rearrangements with V and J assigned. A fraction of the clones does not appear; measured against another copy, unresolved V genes explain less than half of the discrepancy, and the remainder lacks a known reason. The DNA gave D and trimming, while V, J and clone size come from that table. Within this sample are about 200,000 clones, with 82% of them counted one time only. 6.5% of the sample is held by the ten biggest clonotypes.

In the germline V gene (reference sequence), CDR1 corresponds to SGHNT and CDR2 to YYREEE. Trimming takes 4 bases from V and 6 bases from J, and the germline ends sit 4 bases apart. From the cysteine up to the phenylalanine, the CDR3 has a length of 11 residues. Here the CDR3 DNA is all that survives: 33 bases in frame from base 1. The sample is drawn from a study of cytomegalovirus exposure and HLA in healthy donors (dated by TCRdb to between 2016 and 2019). About the investigation overall: According to an earlier analysis of 587 of the donors, about 179 million T cells yielded 95 million to 140 million unique TCR beta sequences and about 300 Gb of sequence data. An early release that covered about 600 HLA-typed donors contained about 300 gigabases of sequencing data and about 84 million unique TCR sequences. Among the roughly 400 genotyped donors, around 81% belonged to the genetic ancestry cluster associated with self-reported Caucasian donors. The study was designed to test whether signatures of past pathogen exposure could be identified by cataloging public T cell receptors. The study used immunosequencing to profile the T cell repertoires of 666 subjects and linked those repertoires to cytomegalovirus serostatus. Along with the approximately 670-subject first cohort, a separate validation cohort of over a hundred different subjects was used. To predict cytomegalovirus infection status, the study combined high-throughput TCR immunosequencing, statistical association of individual TCRs with disease status, and machine learning. A later analysis re-examined previously published TCR beta repertoires from over 500 donors and added high-resolution HLA genotyping to investigate patterns of TCR occurrence. Rather than drawing on any new phenotypic data, the later analysis identified candidate immune exposures from TCR beta sequences and the way those sequences occurred across donors. To decide whether each TCR beta V gene segment behaved as functional or pseudogenic, an earlier analysis of some 540 of the donors relied on high-throughput TCR beta sequencing. Donor age, sex, ethnicity and CMV serostatus were compiled together with the repertoire data. A later genetic analysis used genome-wide SNP genotypes for about three fifths of the 666 donors, treating that subset as a discovery cohort. Every repertoire in the discovery cohort had been generated on one and the same sequencing platform. HLA typing covered class I and class II loci at four-digit resolution. Typing coverage varied by locus: 629-630 donors for A, B, C, DRB1 and DQB1; 500 to 550 for DQA1; over 600 for DPA1; 450 to 480 for DPB1. Roughly 5 DR-DQ haplotypes were handled as single units for association and clustering, since linkage in the cohort was strong. Across 398 genotyped donors of the cohort, an average of approximately 200,000 unique TCR beta nucleotide sequences per donor were sequenced, and roughly 17% of those sequences were non-productive. On the study overall, not on this receptor specifically: Only TCR beta chains were sequenced in this cohort, and the absence of alpha or paired-chain data limited detectable features. Specific HLA alleles were associated with 15,000 to 20,000 TCR beta sequences at a false discovery rate of 0.05 in a later analysis. Most TCR sequences were seen in very few donors, while some public TCRs were found in many individuals. A later analysis found that HLA-associated TCR beta chains were more clonally expanded and had lower generation probabilities than equally common non-associated chains. The authors suggested that the approach could potentially be generalized to other disease states and immunological phenotypes. Because counts were too low, roughly 17 rarely observed V segments, including chromosome 9 orphons, were left out of the earlier analysis of about 500 of the donors. The classifier was reported to diagnose cytomegalovirus status with high specificity and sensitivity in both the original and validation cohorts. When HLA alleles, especially DR and DQ, strongly co-occurred, attributing TCR associations to individual alleles was difficult. Presence/absence analyses assumed roughly uniform sequencing depth across donors, an assumption that may not hold. The study listed 164 TCR beta chains as associated with cytomegalovirus. In a later analysis, the rate of TCR association differed among HLA loci, with DRB1 alleles having the most associated TCRs and HLA-C alleles having the fewest. In a later genetic analysis, a missense DCLRE1C variant was associated with V-gene and J-gene trimming of TCR beta chains, and the association was replicated in an independent cohort. Because some donors lacked HLA typing at each locus, the association tests relied only on the typed subset. Correlated functional status among segregating V segments might be attributable to linkage disequilibrium, but an unknown experimental factor could not be ruled out. CMV serostatus was the only immune exposure information available for the cohort. A further reported finding was that TCR beta sequences accurately predicted the HLA-A and HLA-B alleles for most subjects in the first cohort. A cluster of highly shared sequence variants was judged likely to represent a technical artifact of the sequencing pipeline. According to a later genetic analysis, donors in an Asian-associated ancestry cluster had fewer N-insertions in productive TCRs than the roughly 700-donor mean. According to a later analysis, most CMV-associated TCR beta chains appeared to be HLA-restricted, and the HLA associations seemed to be driven largely by CMV exposure. Three of the identified cytomegalovirus-associated TCR beta chains were confirmed in vitro to be specific for cytomegalovirus antigens. A later analysis reported that several top co-occurrence clusters appeared linked to parvovirus B19, influenza, CMV and Epstein-Barr virus. In an earlier analysis of a few hundred of the donors, most TCR beta V segments were observed in productive rearrangements about 87% or about 30% of the time, broadly matching IMGT annotations. Some IMGT-functional V segments, including TRBV6-2 and TRBV6-3, could not be told apart with the 87-base-pair reads, so those segments were excluded.

The V gene is TRBV5-4 and the J gene is TRBJ2-2, with an unclear D gene assignment. Sequences were obtained from PBMCs. The source is a woman between 45 and 60 years old in good health and CMV-seropositive. The bases read TGTGCCAGCAGCACGGCCGGGGAGCTGTTTTTT. It codes for CASSTAGELFF.